One and the same sample provided the 11 T cell receptor beta chains below, sequenced in a study of T cells in Graves' hyperthyroidism and ophthalmopathy. Authors of the study amplified TCR beta CDR3 regions from RNA transcripts. The TCR CDR3 was amplified in a first-round RT-PCR using the HTBI primer set. TCRdb analysed the multiplex PCR reads with MiXCR anew, one entry per CDR3 protein. The data show around 420,000 distinct CDR3 sequences, around a sixth seen once. The sequencing sample was made of blood. The receptors come from a woman aged 18 to 35 with Graves' hyperthyroidism.

This clonotype was seen a few times. The chain has TRBV27 and TRBJ2-3; D not certain. The CDR3 is 14 amino acids. Germline V CDR1 and CDR2: MNHEY, SMNVEV (reference sequence). V was shortened by 5 bases and J by 4 bases, with 13 bases between the two germline ends. This CDR3 is CASSRPDRADTQYF. The CDR3 bases are TGTGCCAGCAGTCGACCCGACCGGGCAGATACGCAGTATTTT.

The chain is built from TRBV6-2 or TRBV6-3 and TRBJ2-7; tentative D call: TRBD1 (6 bases). The CDR3 spans 14 residues. CDR1 is MNHEY, CDR2 SVGEGT, per germline. V lost 8 bases and J 2 bases, leaving 16 bases between the germline ends. CDR3 sequence (DNA): TGTGCCAGCCAGCAGGACAGAGGCCCCTACGAGCAGTACTTC. As protein: CASQQDRGPYEQYF.

This clonotype was counted many times. The V call is TRBV15, the J call TRBJ2-1, with D maybe TRBD2 (6 bases). CDR3 length equals 21 residues. Trimming shortened V by 3 bases and J by 0 bases, and 27 bases separated the two germline ends. Germline CDR1 and CDR2: LNHNV and YYDKDF (reference sequence). CDR3 residues: CATSSRTYQQLGLASYNEQFF. The CDR3 DNA reads TGTGCCACCAGCAGCCGAACCTACCAGCAATTGGGACTTGCCTCCTACAATGAGCAGTTCTTC.

This clonotype was seen many times. V gene TRBV29-1 combines with J gene TRBJ2-1; the D is unclear. The CDR3 runs 15 residues. Germline V gives CDR1 SQVTM, CDR2 ANQGSEA. Trimming stripped 3 bases from V and 0 bases from J, with 12 bases between. CDR3 nucleotides: TGCAGCGTTGACGTTCTGGCCAGCTCCTACAATGAGCAGTTCTTC. Translating gives CSVDVLASSYNEQFF.

The V gene is TRBV4-1, the J gene TRBJ2-3; possibly TRBD1 for D (6 bases). Germline V CDR1 and CDR2: MGHRA, YSYEKL. There are 14 residues in the CDR3. V gave up 6 bases and J gave up 6 bases, with 16 bases separating them. The chain's CDR3 is CASRTGPYGDTQYF. CDR3 bases: TGCGCCAGCAGAACAGGGCCGTATGGGGATACGCAGTATTTT.

This clonotype was seen many times. This chain joins TRBV18 and TRBJ2-1; 8 bases fit TRBD1. Trimming removed 6 bases from V and 6 bases from J; junction bases left unmatched: 4. Per germline, CDR1 KGHSH and CDR2 LQKENI. The CDR3 covers 13 residues. The CDR3 sequence is CASSLGQVNEQFF. Written as DNA, the CDR3 is TGTGCCAGCTCGCTGGGACAGGTCAATGAGCAGTTCTTC.

In this sample, this clonotype turned up many times. The chain carries TRBV2 and TRBJ1-1; D gene ambiguous. The CDR3 length is 13 residues. Deletions cut 1 base from V and 0 bases from J, with 3 bases between. The germline V gene encodes CDR1 SNHLY and CDR2 FYNNEI. This CDR3 reads CASSEEVNTEAFF. DNA for the CDR3: TGTGCCAGCAGTGAAGAGGTGAACACTGAAGCTTTCTTT.

This clonotype was observed a few times. The chain recombines TRBV24-1 with TRBJ2-2; D is ambiguous. CDR1 is KGHDR and CDR2 is SFDVKD in the germline V gene. The CDR3 totals 15 residues. Trimming removed 0 bases at V and 0 bases at J, with 4 bases between. The CDR3 coding sequence is TGTGCCACCAGTGATTTGGATCCGAACACCGGGGAGCTGTTTTTT. Its translation is CATSDLDPNTGELFF.

This clonotype was counted ten times or more. The V gene is TRBV2, the J gene TRBJ1-5; no reliable D call. The CDR3 runs 14 residues. CDR1 and CDR2 (germline): SNHLY, FYNNEI. V was trimmed by 3 bases and J by 7 bases, leaving 13 bases between them. This CDR3 reads CASSDPGEEQPQHF. For the CDR3, the DNA is TGTGCCAGCAGTGATCCCGGGGAGGAACAGCCCCAGCATTTT.

The chain has TRBV6-1 and TRBJ1-1, with 7 bases identical to TRBD1. The V and J ends lost 5 bases and 4 bases, in that order; junction bases with no gene match: 13. This CDR3 has 16 amino acids. CDR1 MNHNS and CDR2 SASEGT come from the germline V gene. CDR3 nucleotide sequence: TGTGCCAGCAGTCCCTGGGGGGCTAGACAGGGCACTGAAGCTTTCTTT. Its translation: CASSPWGARQGTEAFF.

The table lists this clonotype with a few counts. The chain joins TRBV19 to TRBJ2-7; 7 nucleotides align to TRBD1. The CDR3 has 14 residues. The germline V gene encodes CDR1 LNHDA and CDR2 SQIVND (reference sequence). J was trimmed by 5 bases and V by 5 bases; bases with no gene match: 9. The DNA for the CDR3 is TGTGCCAGTAGTCTGAAACAGGGGCGAAACGAGCAGTACTTC. This translates into CASSLKQGRNEQYF.